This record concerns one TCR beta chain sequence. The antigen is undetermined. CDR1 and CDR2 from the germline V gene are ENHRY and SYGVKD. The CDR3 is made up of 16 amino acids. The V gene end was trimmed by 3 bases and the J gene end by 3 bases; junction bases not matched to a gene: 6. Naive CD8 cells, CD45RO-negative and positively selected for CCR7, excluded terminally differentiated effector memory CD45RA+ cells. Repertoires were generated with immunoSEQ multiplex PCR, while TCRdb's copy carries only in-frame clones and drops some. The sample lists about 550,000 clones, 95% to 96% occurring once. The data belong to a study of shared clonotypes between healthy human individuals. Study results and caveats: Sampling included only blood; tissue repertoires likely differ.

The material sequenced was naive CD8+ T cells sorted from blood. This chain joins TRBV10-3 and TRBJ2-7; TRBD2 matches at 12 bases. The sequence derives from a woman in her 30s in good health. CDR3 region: CAISDGTSGRLYEQYF. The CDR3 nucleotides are TGTGCCATCAGTGACGGAACTAGCGGGAGGCTCTACGAGCAGTACTTC.